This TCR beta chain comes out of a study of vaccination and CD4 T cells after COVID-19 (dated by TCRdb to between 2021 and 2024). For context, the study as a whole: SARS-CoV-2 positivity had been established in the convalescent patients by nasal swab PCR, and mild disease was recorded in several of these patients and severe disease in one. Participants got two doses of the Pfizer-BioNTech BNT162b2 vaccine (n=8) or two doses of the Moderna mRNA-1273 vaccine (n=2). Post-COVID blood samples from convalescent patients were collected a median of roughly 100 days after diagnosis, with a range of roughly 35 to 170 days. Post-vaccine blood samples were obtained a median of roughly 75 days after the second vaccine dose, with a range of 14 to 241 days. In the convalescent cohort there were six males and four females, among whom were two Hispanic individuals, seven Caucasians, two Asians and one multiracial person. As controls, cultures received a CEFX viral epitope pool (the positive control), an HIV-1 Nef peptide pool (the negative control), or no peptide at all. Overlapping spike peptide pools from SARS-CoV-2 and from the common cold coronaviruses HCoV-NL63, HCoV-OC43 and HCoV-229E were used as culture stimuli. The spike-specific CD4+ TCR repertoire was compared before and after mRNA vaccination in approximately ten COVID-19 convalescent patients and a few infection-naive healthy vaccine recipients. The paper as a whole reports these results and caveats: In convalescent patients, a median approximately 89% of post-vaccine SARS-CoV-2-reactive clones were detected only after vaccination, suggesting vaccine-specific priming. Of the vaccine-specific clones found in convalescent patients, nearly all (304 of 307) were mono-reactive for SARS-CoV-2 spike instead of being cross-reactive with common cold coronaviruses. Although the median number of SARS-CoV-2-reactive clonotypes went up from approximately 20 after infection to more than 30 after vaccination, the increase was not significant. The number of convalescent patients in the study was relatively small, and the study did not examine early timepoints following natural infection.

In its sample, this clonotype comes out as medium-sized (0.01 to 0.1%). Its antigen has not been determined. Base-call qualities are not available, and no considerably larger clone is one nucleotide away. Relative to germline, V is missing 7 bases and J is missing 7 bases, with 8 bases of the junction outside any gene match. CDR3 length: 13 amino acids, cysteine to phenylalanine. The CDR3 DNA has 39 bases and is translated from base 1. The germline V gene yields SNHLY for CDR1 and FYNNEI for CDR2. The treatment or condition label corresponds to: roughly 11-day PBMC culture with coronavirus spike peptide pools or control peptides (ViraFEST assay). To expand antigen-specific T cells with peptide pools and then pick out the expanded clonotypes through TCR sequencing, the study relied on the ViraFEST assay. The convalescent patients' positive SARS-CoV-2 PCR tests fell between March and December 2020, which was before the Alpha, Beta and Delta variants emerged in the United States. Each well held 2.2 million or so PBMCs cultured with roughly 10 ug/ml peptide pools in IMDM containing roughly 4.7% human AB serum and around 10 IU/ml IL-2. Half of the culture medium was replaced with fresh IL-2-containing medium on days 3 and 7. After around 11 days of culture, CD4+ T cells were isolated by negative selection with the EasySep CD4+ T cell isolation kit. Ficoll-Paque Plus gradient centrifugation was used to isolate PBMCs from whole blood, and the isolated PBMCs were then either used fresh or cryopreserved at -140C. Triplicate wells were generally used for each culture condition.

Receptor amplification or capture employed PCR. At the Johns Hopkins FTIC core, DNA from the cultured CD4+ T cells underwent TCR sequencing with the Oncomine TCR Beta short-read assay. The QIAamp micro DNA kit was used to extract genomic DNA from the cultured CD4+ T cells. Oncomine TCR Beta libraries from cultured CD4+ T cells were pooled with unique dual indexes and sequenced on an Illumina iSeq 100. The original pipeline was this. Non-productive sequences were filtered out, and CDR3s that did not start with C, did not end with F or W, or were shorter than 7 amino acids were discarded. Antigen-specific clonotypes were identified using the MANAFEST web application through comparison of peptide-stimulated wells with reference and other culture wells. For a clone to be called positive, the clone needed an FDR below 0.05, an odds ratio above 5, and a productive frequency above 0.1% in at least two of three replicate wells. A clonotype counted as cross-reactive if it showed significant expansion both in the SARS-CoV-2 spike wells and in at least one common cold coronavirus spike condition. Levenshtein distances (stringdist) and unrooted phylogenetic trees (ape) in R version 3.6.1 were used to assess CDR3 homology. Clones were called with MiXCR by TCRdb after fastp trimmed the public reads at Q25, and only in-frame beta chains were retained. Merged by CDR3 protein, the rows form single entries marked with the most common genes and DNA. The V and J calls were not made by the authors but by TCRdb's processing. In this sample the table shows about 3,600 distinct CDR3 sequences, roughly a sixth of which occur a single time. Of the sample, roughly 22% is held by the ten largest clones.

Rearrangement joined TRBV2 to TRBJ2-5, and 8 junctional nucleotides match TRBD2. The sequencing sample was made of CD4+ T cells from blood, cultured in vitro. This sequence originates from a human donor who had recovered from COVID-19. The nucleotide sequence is TGTGCCAGCATTATTAGCGGGGCCGGGACCCAGTACTTC. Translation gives CASIISGAGTQYF.